This is a list of T cell receptor beta chains from one sample in a study of technical replicates of blood from several donors. Generated by immunoSEQ multiplex PCR, the TCRdb table keeps only in-frame clones and is missing some. The sample yields about 82,000 clones, over 95% seen once. Sequenced input: T cells isolated from PBMCs. The source of these receptors is a human donor in good health. The CDR3 runs from the conserved cysteine through the conserved F or W. The D gene is left open where the match is weak. Some rows mark clone size as missing; the rest say once, few, many or name a class of expanded clone.

clone_size j_call d_call v_call cdr3_nt cdr3_aa
- TRBJ2-7 - TRBV30 TGTGCCTGGAGTGTTGGGAGCTCGTACGAGCAGTACTTC CAWSVGSSYEQYF
- TRBJ1-2 TRBD1 TRBV11-1 TGTGCCAGCAGCTTGGGACAGGGTCTCGATGGCTACACCTTC CASSLGQGLDGYTF
- TRBJ2-7 TRBD2 TRBV7-2 TGTGCCAGCAGCTCCGGACTAGCGGGCGCCTACGAGCAGTACTTC CASSSGLAGAYEQYF
- TRBJ1-2 - TRBV11-1 TGTGCCAGCAGCTCAATTACCGGGACACGGACTGGCTACACCTTC CASSSITGTRTGYTF
- TRBJ2-7 - TRBV21-1 TGTGCCAGATTCTGGGGGCGCGAGCAGTACTTC CARFWGREQYF
once TRBJ2-7 - TRBV6-5 TGTGCCAGCTGGGACTGGGCTACCTACGAGCAGTACTTC CASWDWATYEQYF
- TRBJ1-4 - TRBV5-4 TGTGCCAGCAGCCCTGAGCCTTTTTCCGGGACTTTAAATGAAAAACTGTTTTTT CASSPEPFSGTLNEKLFF
- TRBJ2-3 - TRBV7-9 TGTGCCAGCAGCCTGGGCGCAGATACGCAGTATTTT CASSLGADTQYF
- TRBJ2-7 TRBD1 TRBV27 TGTGCCAGCAGTTTCGACAGGGGTTCCTACGAGCAGTACTTC CASSFDRGSYEQYF
- TRBJ2-7 TRBD2 TRBV6-6 TGTGCCAGCCTAGCGGCCTCCTACGAGCAGTACTTC CASLAASYEQYF
once TRBJ2-2 TRBD1 TRBV19 TGTGCCAGTAGGACAGGGGCGGCCGCCGGGGAGCTGTTTTTT CASRTGAAAGELFF
- TRBJ1-5 - TRBV6-1 TGTGCCAGCAGGGTGACAGAGGCTGGGCCCCAGCATTTT CASRVTEAGPQHF
- TRBJ1-2 - TRBV6-1 TGTGCCAGCAGTGAACAGTTCTTCGCAGTCTATGGCTACACCTTC CASSEQFFAVYGYTF
- TRBJ2-7 TRBD1 TRBV13 TGTGCCAGCAGCTCGACAGGGGCCTACGAGCAGTACTTC CASSSTGAYEQYF
- TRBJ2-7 TRBD1 TRBV28 TGTGCCAGCAGAGTAGACGGACAGGGGGCCGACGAGCAGTACTTC CASRVDGQGADEQYF
- TRBJ2-2 TRBD1 TRBV7-6 TGTGCCAGCAGCTTAATCTCCGGGACAGTCGACGGGGAGCTGTTTTTT CASSLISGTVDGELFF
- TRBJ2-7 - TRBV19 TGTGCCAGTAGTATTCAGGGTGTGGACTACGAGCAGTACTTC CASSIQGVDYEQYF
- TRBJ2-7 - TRBV9 TGTGCCAGCAGCCCATCGGACTTACATGGCGAGAGACCCTACGAGCAGTACTTC CASSPSDLHGERPYEQYF
- TRBJ2-2 TRBD1 TRBV5-1 TGCGCCAGCAGCGGGGGCTATGGGACAGGGAACACCGGGGAGCTGTTTTTT CASSGGYGTGNTGELFF
- TRBJ2-1 TRBD1 TRBV9 TGTGCCAGCAGCGCCGGACAGGCCTTTTCCTACAATGAGCAGTTCTTC CASSAGQAFSYNEQFF
once TRBJ1-2 - TRBV6-6 TGTGCCAGCAGTTATAACAGGGATGGCTACACCTTC CASSYNRDGYTF
- TRBJ2-7 - TRBV27 TGTGCCAGCAGTTTATCGGGCAGGGGATACGAGCAGTACTTC CASSLSGRGYEQYF
- TRBJ2-7 TRBD1 TRBV7-3 TGTGCCAGCAGCCCGGACGGGACAGGGGCCTACGAGCAGTACTTC CASSPDGTGAYEQYF
- TRBJ2-5 TRBD1 TRBV2 TGTGCCAGCAGGGGGGCAGGGGGCTCCTTAACGGAGACCCAGTACTTC CASRGAGGSLTETQYF
- TRBJ2-7 - TRBV9 TGTGCCAGCAGCGTAAGCTTGGAGAGTTCTTACGAGCAGTACTTC CASSVSLESSYEQYF